One and the same sample provided the 30 T cell receptor beta chains below, sequenced in a study of blood T cell repertoires in COVID-19. The assay was immunoSEQ multiplex PCR, and TCRdb's table has in-frame clones only and misses some. Of around 300,000 clones listed, about nine tenths are singletons. The sequencing sample was made of PBMCs or T cells enriched from blood (not recorded which). The receptors here all came from a woman aged 55-69 years who had recovered from COVID-19.

This clone was seen more than once but under ten times. The rearrangement joins TRBV28 to TRBJ1-1; D gene uncertain. Germline CDR1 MDHEN, CDR2 SYDVKM. The CDR3 consists of 14 residues. V was shortened by 4 bases and J by 0 bases, with 9 bases between the two germline ends. CDR3 sequence: CASSSHKMNTEAFF. CDR3 in DNA: TGTGCCAGCAGTTCCCACAAGATGAACACTGAAGCTTTCTTT.

This chain links TRBV9 with TRBJ1-2; 8 bases are shared with TRBD1. V lost 4 bases and J lost 9; bases outside the gene matches: 14. Germline lookup yields CDR1 SGDLS and CDR2 YYNGEE. The CDR3 spans 15 residues. CDR3 sequence reads: CASSPRVTGDLRYTF. The CDR3 region has the DNA TGTGCCAGCAGCCCAAGGGTGACAGGGGATTTGCGCTACACCTTC. Full variable domain (missing parts from reference TRBV9 and TRBJ1-2): DSGVTQTPKHLITATGQRVTLRCSPRSGDLSVYWYQQSLDQGLQFLIQYYNGEERAKGNILERFSAQQFPDLHSELNLSSLELGDSALYFCASSPRVTGDLRYTFGSGTRLTVV.

The chain uses TRBV28 and TRBJ2-1, with 13 bases matching TRBD2. CDR3 length equals 14 residues. Trimming cost V 6 bases and J 8 bases; bases outside gene matches: 4. Germline V gene sequence: CDR1 MDHEN, CDR2 SYDVKM. The CDR3 sequence is CASSWTSGSYEQFF. For the CDR3, the DNA is TGTGCCAGCAGCTGGACTAGCGGGAGCTATGAGCAGTTCTTC.

The genes are TRBV4-1 and TRBJ1-4; D remains ambiguous. Germline CDR1 reads MGHRA; CDR2 reads YSYEKL. Trimming removed 3 bases at V and 0 bases at J, with 11 bases between. The length of the CDR3 is 16 residues. The CDR3 DNA follows: TGCGCCAGCAGCCAGGGCAAAGTTGCAACTAATGAAAAACTGTTTTTT. Protein: CASSQGKVATNEKLFF.

This clone was picked up a small number of times. The chain uses TRBV9 and TRBJ1-2; 7 nucleotides line up with TRBD1. Germline-derived CDR1 and CDR2 are SGDLS and YYNGEE. V dropped 4 bases and J dropped 2; count of bases not matched to a gene: 5. The CDR3 consists of 14 residues. CDR3 region: CASSPGTANYGYTF. The CDR3 DNA reads TGTGCCAGCAGCCCAGGGACAGCCAACTATGGCTACACCTTC.

The chain combines TRBV29-1 with TRBJ1-3; D is perhaps TRBD1 (6 bases). The germline V gene has CDR1 SQVTM and CDR2 ANQGSEA. This CDR3 is 12 amino acids long. CDR3 in DNA: TGCAGTCAGGGGTATCCTGGAAACACCATATATTTT. Its translation is CSQGYPGNTIYF.

CDR3 in amino acids: CASSYSQGIDTEAFF. CDR3 nucleotides: TGTGCCAGCAGTTACTCGCAGGGGATAGACACTGAAGCTTTCTTT. V and J are TRBV6-5 and TRBJ1-1; TRBD1 is a possible D gene (6 bases). Germline V gene sequence: CDR1 MNHEY, CDR2 SVGAGI. Between the trimmed V and J ends, which lost 0 bases and 3 bases, there was a span of 11 bases. The CDR3 length is 15 residues.

The V and J genes are TRBV4-1 and TRBJ2-7, with 8 bases identical to TRBD1. CDR3 size: 18 residues. J lost 3 bases, V lost 1 base, and 14 bases had no gene match. The germline gives CDR1 MGHRA, CDR2 YSYEKL. CDR3 region: CASSQAPGTGGVGYEQYF. The DNA for the CDR3 is TGCGCCAGCAGCCAAGCCCCCGGGACAGGCGGTGTCGGCTACGAGCAGTACTTC.

This clone was counted a single time. The V and J genes are TRBV11-2 and TRBJ1-3; D perhaps matches TRBD1 (5 bases). CDR3 size: 14 residues. Germline CDR1 is SGHAT and CDR2 is FQNNGV. V was cut by 8 bases and J by 4 bases, with 15 bases left in between. The CDR3 nucleotides read TGTGCCAGCGGCGACAGTTGGGTCGGAAACACCATATATTTT. Translated: CASGDSWVGNTIYF.

Only one count was recorded for this clone. The chain combines TRBV6-5 with TRBJ1-1, with D possibly matching TRBD1 (6 bases). From germline, CDR1 is MNHEY and CDR2 SVGAGI. The CDR3 has 14 amino acids. V was pared by 5 bases and J by 0 bases, with 10 bases between. CDR3 protein: CASSPTGLNTEAFF. CDR3 nucleotide sequence: TGTGCCAGCAGTCCTACAGGGTTGAACACTGAAGCTTTCTTT.

The chain recombines TRBV10-3 with TRBJ2-2; no firm D call. CDR3 length: 15 residues. The germline gives CDR1 ENHRY, CDR2 SYGVKD. Between the trimmed V and J ends, which lost 6 bases and 4 bases, there was a span of 15 bases. CDR3 residues: CAIRAPGPGTGELFF. DNA for the CDR3: TGTGCCATCAGGGCTCCGGGTCCTGGCACCGGGGAGCTGTTTTTT.

The J gene is TRBJ1-1, the V gene TRBV5-1, with TRBD1 identical over 8 bases. Trimming took 4 bases from V and 9 from J; bases not matched to a gene: 5. From germline, CDR1 is SGHRS and CDR2 YFSETQ. The CDR3 sequence is 12 residues long. The CDR3: CASSPGQGQAFF. Here the CDR3 DNA reads TGCGCCAGCAGCCCAGGACAGGGTCAAGCTTTCTTT.

V usage is TRBV3-1 (or the pseudogene TRBV3-2) and J usage is TRBJ1-4; 7 bases map to TRBD1. Germline-derived CDR1 and CDR2 are LGHDT and YNNKEL (reference sequence). V was clipped by 0 bases and J by 7 bases; unmatched bases: 5. The CDR3 covers 15 residues. In DNA, the CDR3 is TGTGCCAGCAGCCAAGACGGACAGGTGCCTGAAAAACTGTTTTTT. Translation gives CASSQDGQVPEKLFF.

The chain uses TRBV7-2 and TRBJ2-2, with 7 bases lining up with TRBD1. The CDR3 spans 14 residues. Unmatched junction bases numbered 4, after V lost 3 bases and J lost 6 bases. CDR1 is SGHTA, CDR2 FQGNSA, per germline. The CDR3 loop reads CASSFQGVSGELFF. CDR3 DNA: TGTGCCAGCAGCTTTCAGGGGGTGTCCGGGGAGCTGTTTTTT.

This clone showed up just once. V and J are TRBV28 and TRBJ1-2; maybe TRBD1 (5 bases). The CDR3 runs 14 residues. Per germline, CDR1 MDHEN and CDR2 SYDVKM. V was clipped by 7 bases and J by 7 bases, with 19 bases between them. CDR3: CASNLGDRSVGYTF. CDR3 in DNA: TGTGCCAGCAACCTAGGGGATAGATCGGTTGGCTACACCTTC.

The sample holds one count of this clone. The V gene is TRBV9, the J gene TRBJ1-1, with 8 bases fitting TRBD1. Unmatched junction bases numbered 7, after V lost 4 bases and J lost 2 bases. Germline V lookup: CDR1 SGDLS, CDR2 YYNGEE. This CDR3 has 15 residues. The CDR3 nucleotides read TGTGCCAGCAGCCTCCGGGACAGGACTAACACTGAAGCTTTCTTT. This translates into CASSLRDRTNTEAFF.

About this clone: The sample carries other DNA sequences with the same CDR3. V and J are TRBV7-9 and TRBJ1-1; D might be TRBD1 (5 bases). The CDR3 is made up of 14 amino acids. CDR1 and CDR2 from the germline V gene are SEHNR and FQNEAQ (reference sequence). V was clipped by 3 bases and J by 3 bases, with 11 bases between them. For the CDR3, the DNA is TGTGCCAGCAGCTTTCAGGGTAAGGACACTGAAGCTTTCTTT. Its protein is CASSFQGKDTEAFF.

The chain has TRBV30 and TRBJ2-5, with D maybe TRBD1 (6 bases). There are 15 residues in the CDR3. Germline V gene data show CDR1 as GTSNPN and CDR2 as SVGIG (reference sequence). Trimming took off 3 bases at V and 3 bases at J, with 17 bases between the two ends. In nucleotides, the CDR3 is TGTGCCTGGAGGTCCAGGGGAAATTTAGAAGAGACCCAGTACTTC. As protein: CAWRSRGNLEETQYF. Full variable domain (missing parts from reference TRBV30 and TRBJ2-5): SQTIHQWPATLVQPVGSPLSLECTVEGTSNPNLYWYRQAAGRGLQLLFYSVGIGQISSEVPQNLSASRPQDRQFILSSKKLLLSDSGFYLCAWRSRGNLEETQYFGPGTRLLVL.

The J gene is TRBJ2-1, the V gene TRBV27; TRBD1 agrees at 8 bases. Germline assignment: CDR1 MNHEY and CDR2 SMNVEV (reference sequence). The CDR3 runs to 16 residues. The ends lost 2 bases at V and 4 bases at J; junction bases unmatched: 7. Here the CDR3 DNA reads TGTGCCAGCAGTTTACCGGACAGGGCGGGGTACAATGAGCAGTTCTTC. This codes for CASSLPDRAGYNEQFF.

The DNA of the CDR3 is TGTGCCAGCAGCTTAGATCTGGGACAGGGAGGCTATGGCTACACCTTC. It is translated as CASSLDLGQGGYGYTF. The J gene is TRBJ1-2, the V gene TRBV11-3, with TRBD1 matching 9 bases. The trim removed 0 bases at V and 4 bases at J, leaving 6 bases unmatched. This CDR3 region has 16 residues. Per the germline V gene, CDR1 is SGHNT and CDR2 is YENEEA.

The chain links TRBV5-8 to TRBJ1-1; no clear D. V lost 4 bases, J lost 11 bases, and 15 bases lay in between. Germline V gene sequence: CDR1 SGHTS, CDR2 YDEGEE. CDR3 length equals 12 residues. CDR3: CASSMNYDWAFF. The CDR3 bases are TGTGCCAGCAGCATGAACTATGATTGGGCTTTCTTT.

This clone was picked up one time. The rearrangement joins TRBV10-3 to TRBJ2-5, with 10 positions matching TRBD1. This CDR3 comprises 14 residues. Trimming took 10 bases from V and 5 from J; bases not matched to a gene: 10. Germline V gives CDR1 ENHRY, CDR2 SYGVKD. The chain's CDR3 is CATRGDRGRETQYF. CDR3 DNA sequence: TGTGCCACGAGGGGGGACAGGGGACGCGAGACCCAGTACTTC.

The chain recombines TRBV5-1 with TRBJ1-6; D unclear. V shed 0 bases and J shed 10 bases, with 11 bases lying between them. The germline V gene encodes CDR1 SGHRS and CDR2 YFSETQ. There are 14 residues in the CDR3. Here the CDR3 reads CASSLADIGSPLHF. CDR3 sequence (DNA): TGCGCCAGCAGCTTGGCAGACATTGGGTCACCCCTCCACTTT.

CDR3 sequence (DNA): TGTGCCAGCAGCCGCAGGGCCGCGTACAATGAGCAGTTCTTC. Translation: CASSRRAAYNEQFF. V usage is TRBV6-6 and J usage is TRBJ2-1; D may be TRBD1 (5 bases). Trimming took 6 bases from V and 4 from J, leaving 13 bases between them. Germline-derived CDR1 and CDR2 are MNHNY and SVGAGI (reference sequence). This CDR3 comprises 14 residues.

The chain has TRBV18 and TRBJ1-5, with 9 nucleotides matching TRBD1. The CDR3 runs to 17 residues. Trimming cost V 3 bases and J 5 bases; bases outside gene matches: 11. The germline V gene encodes CDR1 KGHSH and CDR2 LQKENI. The CDR3 sequence is CASSPGTGRGGYQPQHF. The CDR3, as DNA: TGTGCCAGCTCACCCGGGACAGGGAGAGGGGGTTATCAGCCCCAGCATTTT.

This clone was observed many times. The chain couples TRBV27 to TRBJ2-1; D is uncertain. This CDR3 is built from 14 residues. CDR1 is MNHEY and CDR2 is SMNVEV in the germline V gene (reference sequence). Trimming cost V 7 bases and J 5 bases, with 15 bases left between them. CDR3 loop: CASTSLFPHNEQFF. CDR3 coding DNA: TGTGCCAGCACCTCCCTTTTCCCCCACAATGAGCAGTTCTTC.

The chain carries TRBV2 and TRBJ1-2, with D maybe TRBD1 (5 bases). Trimming stripped 6 bases from V and 8 bases from J, with 19 bases between. This CDR3 comprises 14 residues. CDR1 SNHLY and CDR2 FYNNEI come from the germline V gene. CDR3 sequence: CASRGRGEGEGYTF. DNA of the CDR3: TGTGCCAGCAGGGGACGGGGGGAAGGTGAAGGCTACACCTTC. The variable domain in full, with the rest retrieved from reference TRBV2 and TRBJ1-2, is EPEVTQTPSHQVTQMGQEVILRCVPISNHLYFYWYRQILGQKVEFLVSFYNNEISEKSEIFDDQFSVERPDGSNFTLKIRSTKLEDSAMYFCASRGRGEGEGYTFGSGTRLTVV.

This chain joins TRBV5-1 and TRBJ2-1; TRBD2 aligns across 12 bases. The germline CDR1 and CDR2 sequences are SGHRS and YFSETQ. The CDR3 length is 15 residues. The ends lost 0 bases at V and 10 bases at J; junction bases unmatched: 5. In nucleotides, the CDR3 is TGCGCCAGCAGCTTGGACCCTAGCGGGGGGGGCGAGCAGTTCTTC. Amino acids: CASSLDPSGGGEQFF.

The chain employs TRBV9 and TRBJ2-3; TRBD1 matches at 8 bases. Germline assignment: CDR1 SGDLS and CDR2 YYNGEE. The J segment lost 6 bases and the V segment lost 4 bases, leaving 7 bases of the junction unmatched. The CDR3 covers 14 residues. For the CDR3, the DNA is TGTGCCAGCAGCAAACAGACAGGGGTGGATACGCAGTATTTT. Translation gives CASSKQTGVDTQYF.

The sample holds one count of this clone. The chain has TRBV7-8 and TRBJ2-7; 14 nucleotides align to TRBD2. Germline assignment: CDR1 SGHVS and CDR2 FQNEAQ. Unmatched junction bases numbered 11, after V lost 2 bases and J lost 5 bases. The CDR3 spans 18 residues. The CDR3 is CASSLQRLAGGWPHEQYF. The CDR3 DNA follows: TGTGCCAGCAGCTTACAAAGACTAGCGGGAGGGTGGCCCCACGAGCAGTACTTC.